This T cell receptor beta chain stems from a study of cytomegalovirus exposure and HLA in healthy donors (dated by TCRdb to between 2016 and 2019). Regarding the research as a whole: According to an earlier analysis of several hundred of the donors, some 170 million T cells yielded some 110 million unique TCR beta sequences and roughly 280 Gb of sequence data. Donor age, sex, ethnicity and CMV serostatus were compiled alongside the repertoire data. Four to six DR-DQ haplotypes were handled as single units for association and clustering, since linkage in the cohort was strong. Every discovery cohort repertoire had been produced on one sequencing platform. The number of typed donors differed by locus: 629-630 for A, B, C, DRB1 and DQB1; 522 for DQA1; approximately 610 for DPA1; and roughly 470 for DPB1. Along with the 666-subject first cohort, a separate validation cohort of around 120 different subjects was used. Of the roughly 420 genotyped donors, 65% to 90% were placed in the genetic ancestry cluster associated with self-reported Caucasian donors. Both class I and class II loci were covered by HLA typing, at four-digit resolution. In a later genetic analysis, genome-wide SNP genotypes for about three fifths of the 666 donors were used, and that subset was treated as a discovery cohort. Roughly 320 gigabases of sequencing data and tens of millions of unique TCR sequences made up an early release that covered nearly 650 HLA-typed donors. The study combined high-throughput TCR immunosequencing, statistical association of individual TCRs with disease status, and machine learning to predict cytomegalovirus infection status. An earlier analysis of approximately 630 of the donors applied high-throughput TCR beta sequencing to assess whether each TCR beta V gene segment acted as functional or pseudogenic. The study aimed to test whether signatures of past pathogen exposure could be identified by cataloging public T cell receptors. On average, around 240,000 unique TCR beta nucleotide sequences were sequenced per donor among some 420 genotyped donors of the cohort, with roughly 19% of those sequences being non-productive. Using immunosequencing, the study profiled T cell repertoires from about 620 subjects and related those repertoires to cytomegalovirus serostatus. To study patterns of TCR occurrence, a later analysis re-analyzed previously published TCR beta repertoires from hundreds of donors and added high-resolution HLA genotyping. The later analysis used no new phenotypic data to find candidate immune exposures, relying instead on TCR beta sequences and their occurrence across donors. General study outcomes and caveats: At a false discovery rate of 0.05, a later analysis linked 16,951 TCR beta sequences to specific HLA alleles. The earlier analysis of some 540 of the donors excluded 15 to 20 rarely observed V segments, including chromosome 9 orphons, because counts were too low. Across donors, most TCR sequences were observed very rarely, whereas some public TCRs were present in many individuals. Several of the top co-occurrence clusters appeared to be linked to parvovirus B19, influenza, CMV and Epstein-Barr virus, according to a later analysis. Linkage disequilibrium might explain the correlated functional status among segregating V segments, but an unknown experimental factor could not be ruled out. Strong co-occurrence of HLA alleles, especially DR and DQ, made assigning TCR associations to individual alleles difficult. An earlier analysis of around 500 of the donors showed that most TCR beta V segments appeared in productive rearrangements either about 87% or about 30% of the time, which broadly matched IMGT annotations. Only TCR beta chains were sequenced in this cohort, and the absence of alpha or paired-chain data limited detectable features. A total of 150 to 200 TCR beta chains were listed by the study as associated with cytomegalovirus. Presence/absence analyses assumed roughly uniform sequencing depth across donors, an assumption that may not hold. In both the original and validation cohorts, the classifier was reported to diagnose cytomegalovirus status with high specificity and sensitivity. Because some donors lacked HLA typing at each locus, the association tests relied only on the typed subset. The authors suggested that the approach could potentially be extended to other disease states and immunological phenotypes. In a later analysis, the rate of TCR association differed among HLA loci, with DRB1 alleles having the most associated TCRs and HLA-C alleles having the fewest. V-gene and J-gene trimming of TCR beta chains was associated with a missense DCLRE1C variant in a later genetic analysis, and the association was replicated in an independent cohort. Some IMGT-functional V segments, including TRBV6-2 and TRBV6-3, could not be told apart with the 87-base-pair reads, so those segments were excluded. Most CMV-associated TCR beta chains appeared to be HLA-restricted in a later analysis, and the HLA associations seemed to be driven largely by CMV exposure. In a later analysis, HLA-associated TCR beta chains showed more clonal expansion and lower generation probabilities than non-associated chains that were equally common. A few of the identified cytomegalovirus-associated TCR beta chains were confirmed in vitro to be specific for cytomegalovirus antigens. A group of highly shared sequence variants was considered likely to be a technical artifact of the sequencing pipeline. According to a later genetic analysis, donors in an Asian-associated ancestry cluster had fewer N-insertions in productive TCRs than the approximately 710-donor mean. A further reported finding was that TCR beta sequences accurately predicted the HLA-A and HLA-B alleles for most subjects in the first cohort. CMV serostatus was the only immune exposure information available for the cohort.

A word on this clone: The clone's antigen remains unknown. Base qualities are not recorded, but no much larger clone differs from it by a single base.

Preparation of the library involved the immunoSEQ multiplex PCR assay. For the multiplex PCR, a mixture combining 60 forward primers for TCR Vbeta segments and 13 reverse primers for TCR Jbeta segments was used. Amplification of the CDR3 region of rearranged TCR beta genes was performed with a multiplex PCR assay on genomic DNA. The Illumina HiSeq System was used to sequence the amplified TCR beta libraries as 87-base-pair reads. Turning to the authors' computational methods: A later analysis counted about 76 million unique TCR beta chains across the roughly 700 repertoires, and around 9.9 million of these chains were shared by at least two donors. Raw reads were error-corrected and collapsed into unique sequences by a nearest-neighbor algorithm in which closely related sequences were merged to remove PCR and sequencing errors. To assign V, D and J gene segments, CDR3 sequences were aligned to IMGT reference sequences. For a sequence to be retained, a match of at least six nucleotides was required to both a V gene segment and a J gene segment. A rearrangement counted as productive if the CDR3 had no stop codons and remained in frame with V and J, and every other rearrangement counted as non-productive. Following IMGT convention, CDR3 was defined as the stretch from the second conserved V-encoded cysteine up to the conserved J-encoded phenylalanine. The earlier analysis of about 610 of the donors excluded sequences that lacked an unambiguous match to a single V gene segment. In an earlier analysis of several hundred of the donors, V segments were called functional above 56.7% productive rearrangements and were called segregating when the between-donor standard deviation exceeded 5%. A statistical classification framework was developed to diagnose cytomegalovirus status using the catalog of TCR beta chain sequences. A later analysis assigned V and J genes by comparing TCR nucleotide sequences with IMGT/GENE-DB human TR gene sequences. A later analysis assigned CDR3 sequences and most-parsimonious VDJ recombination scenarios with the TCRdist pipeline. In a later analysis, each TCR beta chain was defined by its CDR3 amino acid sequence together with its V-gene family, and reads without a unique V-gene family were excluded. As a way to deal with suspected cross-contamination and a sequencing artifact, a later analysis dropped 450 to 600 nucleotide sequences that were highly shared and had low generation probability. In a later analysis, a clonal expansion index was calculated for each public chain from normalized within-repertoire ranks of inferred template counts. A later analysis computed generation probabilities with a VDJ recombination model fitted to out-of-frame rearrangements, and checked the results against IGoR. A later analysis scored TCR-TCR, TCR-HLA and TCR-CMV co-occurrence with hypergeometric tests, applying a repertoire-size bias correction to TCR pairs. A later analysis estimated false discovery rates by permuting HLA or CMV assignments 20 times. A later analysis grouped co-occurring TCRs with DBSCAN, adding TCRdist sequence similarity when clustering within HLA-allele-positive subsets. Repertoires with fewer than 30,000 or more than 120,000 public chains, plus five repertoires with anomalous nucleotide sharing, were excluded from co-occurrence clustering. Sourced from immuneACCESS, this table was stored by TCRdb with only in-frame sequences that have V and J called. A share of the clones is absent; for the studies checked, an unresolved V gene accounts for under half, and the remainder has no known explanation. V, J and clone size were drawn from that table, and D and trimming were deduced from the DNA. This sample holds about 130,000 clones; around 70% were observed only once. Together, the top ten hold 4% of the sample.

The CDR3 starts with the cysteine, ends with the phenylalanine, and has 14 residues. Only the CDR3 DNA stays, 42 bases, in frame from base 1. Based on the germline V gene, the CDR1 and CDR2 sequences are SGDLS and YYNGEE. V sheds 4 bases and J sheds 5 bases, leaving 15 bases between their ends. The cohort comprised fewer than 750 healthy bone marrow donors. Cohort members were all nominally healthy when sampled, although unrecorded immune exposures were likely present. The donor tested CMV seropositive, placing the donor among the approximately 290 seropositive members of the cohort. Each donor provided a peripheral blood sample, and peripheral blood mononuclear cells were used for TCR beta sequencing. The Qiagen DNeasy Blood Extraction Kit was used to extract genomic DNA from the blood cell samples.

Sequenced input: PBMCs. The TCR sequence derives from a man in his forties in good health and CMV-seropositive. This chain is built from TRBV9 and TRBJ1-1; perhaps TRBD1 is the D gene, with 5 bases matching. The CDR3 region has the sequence CASSPPSGETEAFF. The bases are TGTGCCAGCAGCCCGCCATCGGGGGAAACTGAAGCTTTCTTT.